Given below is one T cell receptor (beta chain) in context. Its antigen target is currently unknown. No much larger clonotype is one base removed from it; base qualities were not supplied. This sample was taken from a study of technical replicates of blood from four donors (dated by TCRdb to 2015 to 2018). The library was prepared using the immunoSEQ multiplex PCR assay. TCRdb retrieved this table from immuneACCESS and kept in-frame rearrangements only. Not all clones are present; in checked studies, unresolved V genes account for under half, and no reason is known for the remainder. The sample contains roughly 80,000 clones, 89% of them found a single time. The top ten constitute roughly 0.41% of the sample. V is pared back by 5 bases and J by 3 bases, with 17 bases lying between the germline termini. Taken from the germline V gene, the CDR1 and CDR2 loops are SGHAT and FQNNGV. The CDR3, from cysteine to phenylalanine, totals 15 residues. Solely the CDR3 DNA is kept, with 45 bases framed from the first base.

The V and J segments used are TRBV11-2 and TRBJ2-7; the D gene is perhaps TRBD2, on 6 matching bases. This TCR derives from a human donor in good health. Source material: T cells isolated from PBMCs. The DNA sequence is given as TGTGCCAGCAGCAAGACCGGGGGTAGCGGCTACGAGCAGTACTTC. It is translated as CASSKTGGSGYEQYF. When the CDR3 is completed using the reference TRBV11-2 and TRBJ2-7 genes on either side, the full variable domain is EAGVAQSPRYKIIEKRQSVAFWCNPISGHATLYWYQQILGQGPKLLIQFQNNGVVDDSQLPKDRFSAERLKGVDSTLKIQPAKLEDSAVYLCASSKTGGSGYEQYFGPGTRLTVT.